This entry lists 8 T cell receptor beta chains sequenced from one sample in a study of glioma-infiltrating T cells after dendritic cell vaccination. The repertoire was sequenced with immunoSEQ multiplex PCR; TCRdb's copy has only in-frame clones and lacks some. The sample carries under 100,000 clones, around 85% recorded once. Source: blood, taken before dendritic cell vaccination. The receptors come from a human donor with glioblastoma.

The V and J genes are TRBV7-2 and TRBJ1-2; 7 bases line up with TRBD1. V shed 1 base and J 2 bases; nucleotides not matched to a gene: 1. The germline CDR1 and CDR2 sequences are SGHTA and FQGNSA. The CDR3 length is 14 residues. The CDR3 nucleotides are TGTGCCAGCAGCTTAGGGGGACAGAACTATGGCTACACCTTC. Amino acid sequence: CASSLGGQNYGYTF.

The V and J genes are TRBV12-5 and TRBJ1-5, with TRBD1 identical over 7 bases. In germline, CDR1 is LGHNT, CDR2 FRNRAP. Trimming cost V 7 bases and J 3 bases; bases outside gene matches: 9. This CDR3 region has 15 residues. CDR3 nucleotide sequence: TGTGCTAGTGACCTCGACAGGGAAGTCAATCAGCCCCAGCATTTT. This sequence encodes CASDLDREVNQPQHF.

This rearrangement joins TRBV4-1 to TRBJ2-1, with 10 bases identical to TRBD2. J was trimmed by 7 bases and V by 2 bases; bases with no gene match: 5. CDR1 MGHRA and CDR2 YSYEKL come from the germline V gene. CDR3 size: 15 residues. For the CDR3, the DNA is TGCGCCAGCAGCCAACCAGCGGGGGGGCAAAATGAGCAGTTCTTC. Translating it yields CASSQPAGGQNEQFF.

This chain links TRBV2 with TRBJ2-2, with 16 bases lining up with TRBD2. CDR1 is SNHLY and CDR2 is FYNNEI in the germline V gene. V dropped 5 bases and J dropped 6; count of bases not matched to a gene: 6. The CDR3 runs to 17 residues. Written as DNA, the CDR3 is TGTGCCAGCAGTCCGGGACTAGCGGGGGGGGGATCCGGGGAGCTGTTTTTT. This sequence encodes CASSPGLAGGGSGELFF.

The chain uses TRBV2 and TRBJ2-5, with D possibly TRBD2 on 6 matching bases. CDR3 length: 13 amino acids. V shed 5 bases and J shed 1 base, with 8 bases lying between them. Germline assignment: CDR1 SNHLY and CDR2 FYNNEI. The CDR3 reads CASSRGTQETQYF. The CDR3 DNA reads TGTGCCAGCAGTCGGGGGACCCAAGAGACCCAGTACTTC.

The gene calls are TRBV19 and TRBJ1-2, with 8 bases matching TRBD1. The trim removed 6 bases at V and 5 bases at J, leaving 8 bases unmatched. The CDR3 spans 14 residues. In germline, CDR1 is LNHDA, CDR2 SQIVND (reference sequence). The CDR3: CASRSGQGRYGYTF. CDR3 nucleotide sequence: TGTGCCAGTAGATCCGGACAGGGCCGATATGGCTACACCTTC.

The rearrangement links TRBV19 to TRBJ2-1, with 10 bases fitting TRBD1. Germline V gives CDR1 LNHDA, CDR2 SQIVND (reference sequence). The length of the CDR3 is 13 residues. Losses at the gene ends were 5 bases for V and 8 bases for J; bases not matched to a gene: 3. The DNA for the CDR3 is TGTGCCAGTAGTCCAGGGACAGGGGATGAGCAGTTCTTC. Amino acids: CASSPGTGDEQFF.

The rearrangement links TRBV9 to TRBJ2-5; TRBD1 matches at 10 bases. Trimming took 4 bases from V and 5 from J; bases not matched to a gene: 8. The CDR3 sequence is 15 residues long. Germline V gene sequence: CDR1 SGDLS, CDR2 YYNGEE. The DNA of the CDR3 is TGTGCCAGCAGCCGCGACAGGGGGCGCGGGGAGACCCAGTACTTC. This translates into CASSRDRGRGETQYF.